The 5 T cell receptor beta chains presented below share a single source sample, sequenced in a study of T cell changes during pregnancy in multiple sclerosis. Method: immunoSEQ multiplex PCR; TCRdb's copy keeps in-frame clones and lacks some. The data show about 67,000 clones, about 91% seen once. Sequenced material: peripheral blood, taken in the first trimester of pregnancy. These receptors originate from a female donor with multiple sclerosis, enrolled in a pregnancy study.

The rearrangement uses TRBV18 and TRBJ1-1; no definite D call. Trimming took off 9 bases at V and 4 bases at J, with 18 bases between the two ends. CDR3 length: 14 residues. Germline CDR1 is KGHSH and CDR2 is LQKENI. Here the CDR3 DNA reads TGTGCCAGTTCGGCCGGCAGCGAGGGCACTGAAGCTTTCTTT. It yields the protein CASSAGSEGTEAFF.

The rearrangement uses TRBV10-3 and TRBJ2-7, with D possibly matching TRBD1 (6 bases). Trimming left V 5 bases short and J 3 bases short, with 11 bases between. Germline V gene lookup returns CDR1 ENHRY and CDR2 SYGVKD. The CDR3 has 13 amino acids. The CDR3 DNA reads as TGTGCCATCAGTTTGGGACACAGCTACGAGCAGTACTTC. It codes for CAISLGHSYEQYF.

CDR3 sequence reads: CAWNRQGNTEAFF. The CDR3 nucleotides read TGTGCCTGGAATAGACAGGGGAACACTGAAGCTTTCTTT. The chain carries TRBV30 and TRBJ1-1; 7 bases fit TRBD1. Trimming took 4 bases from V and 1 from J; bases not matched to a gene: 3. Germline V gene data show CDR1 as GTSNPN and CDR2 as SVGIG (reference sequence). The CDR3 has 13 residues.

The chain uses TRBV5-6 and TRBJ2-3; TRBD2 matches 9 bases. Looked up from germline, CDR1 is SGHDT and CDR2 is YYEEEE. The CDR3 spans 17 residues. The V segment lost 0 bases and the J segment 6 bases; nucleotides outside the gene matches: 11. DNA for the CDR3: TGTGCCAGCAGCTTGGCTCGACTAGCGGCCTGGTTCGATACGCAGTATTTT. Amino acids: CASSLARLAAWFDTQYF.

This CDR3 is CASNPDRGNQPQHF. CDR3 bases: TGTGCCAGCAACCCGGACAGGGGTAATCAGCCCCAGCATTTT. V usage is TRBV6-1 and J usage is TRBJ1-5; TRBD1 agrees at 9 bases. This CDR3 region has 14 residues. Germline V gene lookup returns CDR1 MNHNS and CDR2 SASEGT. V gave up 7 bases and J gave up 4 bases; unmatched junction bases: 5.